The T cell receptor (beta chain) under discussion was sequenced for a study of radiotherapy plus CTLA-4 blockade in lung cancer. The table came from immunoSEQ multiplex PCR; TCRdb's copy has only in-frame clones and leaves some out. The sample lists about 31,000 clones, about 78% occurring once. This clone has a handful of counts. V lost 3 bases and J lost 5, with 13 bases in between. The CDR3 spans 14 residues. Germline CDR1 MNHEY, CDR2 SMNVEV (reference sequence). The gene calls are TRBV27 and TRBJ2-5, with no clear D. This TCR was recovered from a human donor with non-small cell lung cancer who had stable disease on radiotherapy plus ipilimumab. Specimen: peripheral blood, collected from a patient treated with radiotherapy plus ipilimumab. The CDR3 DNA reads TGTGCCAGCAGTTTGATTTCGTCCCATGAGACCCAGTACTTC. Its protein is CASSLISSHETQYF.